A selection of T cell receptor beta chains follows, all from one sample in a study of metastatic and nonmetastatic thyroid tumors. TCRdb re-called the PCR reads through MiXCR. The sample has 25,000 to 35,000 clones; 15% to 20% are singletons. Source material: blood. The receptor set was obtained from a female donor with papillary thyroid cancer or a benign thyroid nodule (not recorded which). Some clones in this sample may be carry-over from other donors' samples. Both conserved end residues are part of each CDR3. The order of the fields is V gene, J gene, CDR3 length, clone size, D gene, CDR3 protein, CDR3 DNA. A D gene is named only where the DNA matches it firmly. Only some rows state a clone size, as once, few, many or a class for expanded clones.

v_gene: TRBV11-1; j_gene: TRBJ1-1; len: 16; abundance: many; d_gene: NA; CDR3aa: CASSLSKRGWDTEAFF; CDR3nt: TGTGCCAGCAGCTTGTCCAAGAGGGGTTGGGACACTGAAGCTTTCTTT
v_gene: TRBV3-1; j_gene: TRBJ2-3; len: 12; abundance: many; d_gene: TRBD2; CDR3aa: CASSPSGITQYF; CDR3nt: TGTGCCAGCAGTCCTAGCGGGATCACGCAGTATTTT
v_gene: TRBV12-3/TRBV12-4; j_gene: TRBJ2-3; len: 12; abundance: many; d_gene: NA; CDR3aa: CASSINRDTQYF; CDR3nt: TGTGCCAGCAGCATCAACAGAGATACGCAGTATTTT
v_gene: TRBV4-1; j_gene: TRBJ1-2; len: 16; abundance: NA; d_gene: NA; CDR3aa: CASSQVNTGQIYGYTF; CDR3nt: TGCGCCAGCAGCCAGGTAAACACGGGACAAATATATGGCTACACCTTC
v_gene: TRBV12-3/TRBV12-4; j_gene: TRBJ1-1; len: 14; abundance: medium-sized; d_gene: NA; CDR3aa: CASSLRGRRTEAFF; CDR3nt: TGTGCCAGCAGTTTGCGGGGGAGAAGGACTGAAGCTTTCTTT
v_gene: TRBV2; j_gene: TRBJ2-1; len: 12; abundance: NA; d_gene: NA; CDR3aa: CASSLGSNEQFF; CDR3nt: TGTGCCAGCAGCCTCGGGAGCAATGAGCAGTTCTTC
v_gene: TRBV20-1; j_gene: TRBJ2-1; len: 16; abundance: NA; d_gene: TRBD2; CDR3aa: CSARDPGTSGDNEQFF; CDR3nt: TGCAGTGCTAGAGATCCTGGGACTAGCGGGGACAATGAGCAGTTCTTC
v_gene: TRBV20-1; j_gene: TRBJ1-6; len: 15; abundance: many; d_gene: TRBD1; CDR3aa: CSARGVTGSNSPLHF; CDR3nt: TGCAGTGCTAGAGGCGTGACAGGGAGTAATTCACCCCTCCACTTT
v_gene: TRBV5-4; j_gene: TRBJ2-7; len: 13; abundance: many; d_gene: NA; CDR3aa: CASSGRSSYEQYF; CDR3nt: TGTGCCAGCAGCGGAAGGAGCTCCTACGAGCAGTACTTC
v_gene: TRBV12-3/TRBV12-4; j_gene: TRBJ2-2; len: 14; abundance: NA; d_gene: NA; CDR3aa: CASITLGSTGELFF; CDR3nt: TGTGCCAGCATCACCCTAGGATCAACCGGGGAGCTGTTTTTT
v_gene: TRBV3-1; j_gene: TRBJ2-2; len: 15; abundance: many; d_gene: TRBD1; CDR3aa: CASSQWTGNTGELFF; CDR3nt: TGTGCCAGCAGCCAATGGACAGGGAACACCGGGGAGCTGTTTTTT
v_gene: TRBV18; j_gene: TRBJ2-5; len: 10; abundance: many; d_gene: NA; CDR3aa: CASSPPTQYF; CDR3nt: TGTGCCAGCTCACCACCGACCCAGTACTTC
v_gene: TRBV7-6; j_gene: TRBJ2-5; len: 14; abundance: NA; d_gene: TRBD2; CDR3aa: CASSFSGGEETQYF; CDR3nt: TGTGCCAGCAGCTTTAGTGGGGGGGAAGAGACCCAGTACTTC
v_gene: TRBV28; j_gene: TRBJ1-5; len: 13; abundance: medium-sized; d_gene: TRBD1; CDR3aa: CASSYRGGQPQHF; CDR3nt: TGTGCCAGCAGTTACAGGGGTGGTCAGCCCCAGCATTTT
v_gene: TRBV3-1; j_gene: TRBJ1-3; len: 11; abundance: NA; d_gene: NA; CDR3aa: CASSPGNTIYF; CDR3nt: TGTGCCAGCAGCCCCGGAAACACCATATATTTT
v_gene: TRBV12-3/TRBV12-4; j_gene: TRBJ1-4; len: 12; abundance: NA; d_gene: NA; CDR3aa: CASSSYSEKLFF; CDR3nt: TGTGCCAGCAGCTCCTACAGCGAAAAACTGTTTTTT
v_gene: TRBV6-5; j_gene: TRBJ2-2; len: 16; abundance: few; d_gene: NA; CDR3aa: CASSYSAVWGTGELFF; CDR3nt: TGTGCCAGCAGTTACTCCGCAGTCTGGGGCACCGGGGAGCTGTTTTTT
v_gene: TRBV2; j_gene: TRBJ1-3; len: 16; abundance: many; d_gene: NA; CDR3aa: CASRRRFGGEGNTIYF; CDR3nt: TGTGCCAGCCGACGTCGGTTTGGGGGGGAAGGAAACACCATATATTTT
v_gene: TRBV20-1; j_gene: TRBJ2-7; len: 14; abundance: NA; d_gene: TRBD1; CDR3aa: CSARRDRGLYEQYF; CDR3nt: TGCAGTGCTAGAAGGGACAGGGGTCTTTACGAGCAGTACTTC
v_gene: TRBV6-2/TRBV6-3; j_gene: TRBJ1-2; len: 16; abundance: NA; d_gene: TRBD1; CDR3aa: CASSYRKCYRGHGYTF; CDR3nt: TGTGCCAGCAGTTACCGGAAATGCTACAGGGGCCATGGCTACACCTTC
v_gene: TRBV12-3/TRBV12-4; j_gene: TRBJ2-7; len: 15; abundance: medium-sized; d_gene: TRBD1; CDR3aa: CASSLDRGHTYEQYF; CDR3nt: TGTGCCAGCAGTTTGGACAGGGGGCATACCTACGAGCAGTACTTC
v_gene: TRBV10-3; j_gene: TRBJ1-5; len: 13; abundance: NA; d_gene: NA; CDR3aa: CAISTDGDQPQHF; CDR3nt: TGTGCCATCAGCACGGACGGTGATCAGCCCCAGCATTTT
v_gene: TRBV19; j_gene: TRBJ1-4; len: 14; abundance: many; d_gene: TRBD1; CDR3aa: CASGDRGRNEKLFF; CDR3nt: TGTGCCAGTGGGGACAGGGGGAGGAATGAAAAACTGTTTTTT
v_gene: TRBV20-1; j_gene: TRBJ1-2; len: 12; abundance: many; d_gene: TRBD1; CDR3aa: CSADRAHYGYTF; CDR3nt: TGCAGTGCTGACAGGGCCCACTATGGCTACACCTTC
v_gene: TRBV3-1; j_gene: TRBJ1-3; len: 15; abundance: many; d_gene: NA; CDR3aa: CASSQVGVQGNTIYF; CDR3nt: TGTGCCAGCAGCCAAGTGGGGGTCCAGGGAAACACCATATATTTT
v_gene: TRBV12-3/TRBV12-4; j_gene: TRBJ1-4; len: 13; abundance: many; d_gene: TRBD1; CDR3aa: CASSLDRVEKLFF; CDR3nt: TGTGCCAGCAGTTTGGACAGGGTTGAAAAACTGTTTTTT
v_gene: TRBV4-1; j_gene: TRBJ2-5; len: 14; abundance: many; d_gene: NA; CDR3aa: CASSRVLRGETQYF; CDR3nt: TGCGCCAGCAGCAGGGTCCTAAGGGGAGAGACCCAGTACTTC
v_gene: TRBV7-3; j_gene: TRBJ2-1; len: 12; abundance: many; d_gene: NA; CDR3aa: CASSPGWNEQFF; CDR3nt: TGTGCCAGCAGCCCAGGGTGGAATGAGCAGTTCTTC
v_gene: TRBV7-9; j_gene: TRBJ2-7; len: 12; abundance: many; d_gene: NA; CDR3aa: CASSLHAYEQYF; CDR3nt: TGTGCCAGCAGCTTACACGCCTACGAGCAGTACTTC
v_gene: TRBV28; j_gene: TRBJ1-1; len: 13; abundance: medium-sized; d_gene: NA; CDR3aa: CASRQYRTTEAFF; CDR3nt: TGTGCCAGCAGGCAATACAGAACCACTGAAGCTTTCTTT
v_gene: TRBV12-3/TRBV12-4; j_gene: TRBJ1-2; len: 13; abundance: medium-sized; d_gene: NA; CDR3aa: CASSLDTMHGYTF; CDR3nt: TGTGCCAGCAGTTTAGACACAATGCATGGCTACACCTTC
v_gene: TRBV12-3/TRBV12-4; j_gene: TRBJ1-2; len: 13; abundance: medium-sized; d_gene: TRBD1; CDR3aa: CASSEIGGGGYTF; CDR3nt: TGTGCCAGCAGCGAAATAGGGGGCGGTGGCTACACCTTC
v_gene: TRBV27; j_gene: TRBJ1-1; len: 14; abundance: NA; d_gene: NA; CDR3aa: CASSLEGLSTEAFF; CDR3nt: TGTGCCAGCAGCCTAGAAGGCCTCTCCACTGAAGCTTTCTTT
v_gene: TRBV11-1; j_gene: TRBJ2-1; len: 17; abundance: many; d_gene: TRBD2; CDR3aa: CASSPRTSGGFYNEQFF; CDR3nt: TGTGCCAGCAGCCCCCGGACTAGCGGGGGATTCTACAATGAGCAGTTCTTC
v_gene: TRBV20-1; j_gene: TRBJ1-6; len: 16; abundance: NA; d_gene: NA; CDR3aa: CSAKDRQDTYNSPIHF; CDR3nt: TGCAGTGCTAAAGACAGGCAGGACACCTATAATTCACCCATCCACTTT
v_gene: TRBV4-1; j_gene: TRBJ2-2; len: 18; abundance: NA; d_gene: NA; CDR3aa: CASSQSPSGRGGTGELFF; CDR3nt: TGCGCCAGCAGCCAATCCCCATCGGGACGGGGAGGAACCGGGGAGCTGTTTTTT
v_gene: TRBV6-5; j_gene: TRBJ2-1; len: 14; abundance: NA; d_gene: NA; CDR3aa: CASSLPAADDEQFF; CDR3nt: TGTGCCAGCAGTTTACCGGCCGCCGACGATGAGCAGTTCTTC
v_gene: TRBV27; j_gene: TRBJ2-7; len: 14; abundance: NA; d_gene: NA; CDR3aa: CASSLSGQYYEQYF; CDR3nt: TGTGCCAGCAGTTTATCGGGGCAGTACTACGAGCAGTACTTC
v_gene: TRBV5-4; j_gene: TRBJ1-4; len: 15; abundance: many; d_gene: NA; CDR3aa: CASSQNRAYNEKLFF; CDR3nt: TGTGCCAGCAGCCAAAACAGGGCCTATAATGAAAAACTGTTTTTT
v_gene: TRBV27; j_gene: TRBJ1-1; len: 13; abundance: many; d_gene: NA; CDR3aa: CASSLQADTEAFF; CDR3nt: TGTGCCAGCAGTTTACAAGCAGATACTGAAGCTTTCTTT
v_gene: TRBV11-3; j_gene: TRBJ1-1; len: 12; abundance: NA; d_gene: NA; CDR3aa: CASSVGVAEAFF; CDR3nt: TGTGCCAGCAGCGTGGGAGTAGCTGAAGCTTTCTTT
v_gene: TRBV28; j_gene: TRBJ2-5; len: 13; abundance: few; d_gene: NA; CDR3aa: CASSRQGLVTQYF; CDR3nt: TGTGCCAGCAGTCGGCAGGGCCTGGTGACCCAGTACTTC